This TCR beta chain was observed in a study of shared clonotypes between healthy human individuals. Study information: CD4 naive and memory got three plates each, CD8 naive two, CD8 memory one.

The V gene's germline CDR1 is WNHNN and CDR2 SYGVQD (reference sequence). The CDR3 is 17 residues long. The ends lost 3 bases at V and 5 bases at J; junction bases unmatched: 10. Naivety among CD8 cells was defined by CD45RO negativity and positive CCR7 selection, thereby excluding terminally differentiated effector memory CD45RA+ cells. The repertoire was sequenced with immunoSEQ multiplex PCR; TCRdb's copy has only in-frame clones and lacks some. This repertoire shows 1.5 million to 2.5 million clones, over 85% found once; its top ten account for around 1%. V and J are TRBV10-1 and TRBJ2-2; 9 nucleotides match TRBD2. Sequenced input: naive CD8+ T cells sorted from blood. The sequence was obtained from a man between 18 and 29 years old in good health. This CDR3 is CASSDSAGGPRTGELFF. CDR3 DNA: TGCGCCAGCAGTGACTCGGCGGGGGGGCCGAGGACCGGGGAGCTGTTTTTT.